Following are 30 T cell receptor beta chains from one sample sequenced in a study of T cells in Graves' hyperthyroidism and ophthalmopathy. What was amplified from RNA transcripts were TCR beta CDR3 regions. An initial round of RT-PCR targeting the TCR CDR3 relied on the HTBI primer set. TCRdb reanalysed the multiplex PCR reads using MiXCR and keeps one entry per CDR3 protein. This table has 550,000 to 700,000 distinct CDR3 sequences, 46% appearing once. The material sequenced was peripheral blood or thyroid tissue (not recorded which). The receptors were gathered from an adult woman with Graves' disease, either hyperthyroidism or ophthalmopathy (not recorded which).

The chain carries TRBV7-6 and TRBJ1-1; the match to TRBD1 covers 8 bases. The CDR3 is made up of 13 amino acids. The junction had 1 base not matched to a gene; V was cut back by 7 bases and J by 0 bases. The germline V gene has CDR1 SGHVS and CDR2 FNYEAQ. The CDR3 is CASTDRVNTEAFF. CDR3 in DNA: TGTGCCAGCACGGACAGGGTGAACACTGAAGCTTTCTTT.

The chain is built from TRBV20-1 and TRBJ2-6; 8 bases match TRBD2. CDR3 size: 16 residues. The germline CDR1 and CDR2 sequences are DFQATT and SNEGSKA (reference sequence). After removal of 3 bases from V and 0 bases from J, the junction contained 4 bases not matched to a gene. The CDR3 bases are TGCAGTGCTAGGTCGGGAGGGAGCTCTGGGGCCAACGTCCTGACTTTC. Protein: CSARSGGSSGANVLTF.

This clonotype showed up just a few times. This sequence joins TRBV7-9 and TRBJ2-2, with D perhaps matching TRBD2 (5 bases). V was cut by 2 bases and J by 5 bases, with 12 bases left in between. Germline V CDR1 and CDR2: SEHNR, FQNEAQ (reference sequence). The CDR3 extends over 15 amino acids. CDR3 nucleotide sequence: TGTGCCAGCAGCTTACTGAATACGGGGACCGGGGAGCTGTTTTTT. Translated, it gives CASSLLNTGTGELFF.

At least ten counts were recorded for this clonotype. The chain recombines TRBV5-8 with TRBJ2-5; unclear D gene. The CDR3 runs 14 residues. The V and J ends lost 3 bases and 1 base respectively, with 10 bases between them. Looked up from germline, CDR1 is SGHTS and CDR2 is YDEGEE. CDR3 DNA: TGTGCCAGCAGCTCTCGACGGCTCCAAGAGACCCAGTACTTC. Translation gives CASSSRRLQETQYF. The variable domain in full, with the rest retrieved from reference TRBV5-8 and TRBJ2-5, is EAGVTQSPTHLIKTRGQQATLRCSPISGHTSVYWYQQALGLGLQFLLWYDEGEERNRGNFPPRFSGRQFPNYSSELNVNALELEDSALYLCASSSRRLQETQYFGPGTRLLVL.

J is TRBJ2-3 and V is TRBV24-1, with TRBD2 as a possible D gene (7 bases). This CDR3 is 17 amino acids long. The germline V and J ends were trimmed by 6 bases and 1 base, with 19 bases remaining between them. CDR1 and CDR2 (germline): KGHDR, SFDVKD. The CDR3 reads CATSLGAGGGGTDTQYF. DNA for the CDR3: TGTGCCACCAGTCTAGGGGCCGGCGGGGGCGGCACAGATACGCAGTATTTT.

The chain has TRBV7-9 and TRBJ1-6; 8 positions agree with TRBD1. Germline V lookup: CDR1 SEHNR, CDR2 FQNEAQ (reference sequence). The ends lost 6 bases at V and 9 bases at J; junction bases unmatched: 4. The CDR3 length is 13 residues. For the CDR3, the DNA is TGTGCCAGCAGGGGAGGGACAGGTTCACCCCTCCACTTT. Its protein product is CASRGGTGSPLHF.

This clonotype was counted ten times or more. The chain links TRBV20-1 to TRBJ1-5; 7 positions match TRBD1. Losses at the gene ends were 6 bases for V and 6 bases for J; bases not matched to a gene: 14. From germline, CDR1 is DFQATT and CDR2 SNEGSKA (reference sequence). The CDR3 has 15 amino acids. The CDR3 DNA reads as TGCAGTGCCACCGAAGGGGGCGCGGGCAGTCAGCCCCAGCATTTT. Its translation is CSATEGGAGSQPQHF.

The table lists this clonotype with a few counts. Written as DNA, the CDR3 is TGCGCCAGCAGCCAAGTTCCAGGGAGTTCGACTGAAGCTTTCTTT. Protein product: CASSQVPGSSTEAFF. V is TRBV4-1 and J is TRBJ1-1; the D gene is possibly TRBD1 (5 bases). From germline, CDR1 is MGHRA and CDR2 YSYEKL. This CDR3 has 15 amino acids. Trimming took off 1 base at V and 5 bases at J, with 14 bases between the two ends.

The genes are TRBV7-2 and TRBJ1-3, with D unclear. CDR1 and CDR2 (germline): SGHTA, FQGNSA. Trimming shortened V by 5 bases and J by 4 bases, and 6 bases separated the two germline ends. CDR3 length equals 12 residues. CDR3 nucleotide sequence: TGTGCCAGCAGCGAGTACGGAAACACCATATATTTT. It is translated as CASSEYGNTIYF. The full variable domain, completed using reference TRBV7-2 and TRBJ1-3, is GAGVSQSPSNKVTEKGKDVELRCDPISGHTALYWYRQSLGQGLEFLIYFQGNSAPDKSGLPSDRFSAERTGGSVSTLTIQRTQQEDSAVYLCASSEYGNTIYFGEGSWLTVV.

This clonotype has a single count. The rearrangement links TRBV15 to TRBJ1-4; a weak D match, TRBD1 (5 bases). Trimming took off 5 bases at V and 3 bases at J, with 13 bases between the two ends. The germline V gene encodes CDR1 LNHNV and CDR2 YYDKDF (reference sequence). This CDR3 is built from 15 residues. The CDR3 loop reads CATSWRGYPNEKLFF. For the CDR3, the DNA is TGTGCCACCAGCTGGCGGGGGTACCCTAATGAAAAACTGTTTTTT.

With regard to this clonotype: The CDR3 does not end in the conserved phenylalanine or tryptophan, so this is likely a read error. The DNA is left out, because the CDR3 cannot be placed on it with certainty; the CDR3 is given as TCRdb lists it. The rearrangement joins TRBV24-1 to TRBJ2-7; TRBD1 reflects the table's D call only, with no check against the DNA. Germline CDR1 KGHDR, CDR2 SFDVKD. The CDR3 is made up of 11 amino acids, end residues included. The CDR3 loop reads CATSGQGAEYT.

This chain joins TRBV15 and TRBJ2-5, with D possibly being TRBD2 (6 bases). The CDR3 consists of 11 residues. Germline V gene lookup returns CDR1 LNHNV and CDR2 YYDKDF (reference sequence). Trimming cost V 6 bases and J 5 bases, with 7 bases left between them. As DNA, the CDR3 is TGTGCCACCAGGACTAGGGAGACCCAGTACTTC. Its translation is CATRTRETQYF.

In this sample, this clonotype turned up many times. The chain employs TRBV7-9 and TRBJ1-2, with D maybe TRBD1 (6 bases). Between the trimmed V and J ends, which lost 5 bases and 6 bases, there was a span of 22 bases. There are 16 residues in the CDR3. Germline V gives CDR1 SEHNR, CDR2 FQNEAQ (reference sequence). The CDR3 coding sequence is TGTGCCAGCAGCATATTAGGGGGAGTAGTGAAGAATGGCTACACCTTC. Protein sequence: CASSILGGVVKNGYTF.

V and J are TRBV2 and TRBJ1-1; possibly TRBD1 for D (6 bases). Germline-derived CDR1 and CDR2 are SNHLY and FYNNEI. V gave up 3 bases and J gave up 4 bases, with 12 bases separating them. This CDR3 comprises 14 residues. DNA for the CDR3: TGTGCCAGCAGTGATTCAGGGGTTGGCACTGAAGCTTTCTTT. It specifies CASSDSGVGTEAFF.

This clonotype occurred many times. This rearrangement joins TRBV6-5 to TRBJ1-2; 9 bases are a match to TRBD1. CDR1 is MNHEY, CDR2 SVGAGI, per germline. The CDR3 totals 14 residues. V trimming: 0 bases; J trimming: 8 bases; junction bases outside the gene matches: 4. The CDR3 nucleotides are TGTGCCAGCAGTTACTCGGACAGGGGTCAAGGCTACACCTTC. Protein product: CASSYSDRGQGYTF.

Many counts were recorded for this clonotype. The chain couples TRBV5-8 to TRBJ2-5; 10 bases map to TRBD2. CDR3 size: 17 residues. Germline trimming cut 0 bases from V and 5 bases from J; bases unmatched to any gene: 10. Germline lookup yields CDR1 SGHTS and CDR2 YDEGEE. CDR3 DNA sequence: TGTGCCAGCAGCTTGGGGCCAGCGGGAGGGCCTCAGGAGACCCAGTACTTC. Amino acids: CASSLGPAGGPQETQYF.

J is TRBJ1-2 and V is TRBV7-2; 7 bases are a match to TRBD1. The CDR3 is 13 amino acids. V lost 6 bases to trimming and J lost 3 bases; unmatched junction nucleotides: 4. Germline V gene data show CDR1 as SGHTA and CDR2 as FQGNSA. The DNA of the CDR3 is TGTGCCAGCAGTTGGACAGGCTACTATGGCTACACCTTC. Protein sequence: CASSWTGYYGYTF.

Concerning this clonotype itself: This likely comes from a read error, as the CDR3 has no conserved phenylalanine or tryptophan at its end. The DNA is left out, because the CDR3 cannot be placed on it with certainty; the CDR3 is given as TCRdb lists it. The rearrangement uses TRBV7-9 and TRBJ2-5; the table's D call, TRBD1, has no DNA check behind it. The CDR3 totals 14 residues, both ends included. Germline values: CDR1 SEHNR, CDR2 FQNEAQ (reference sequence). Here the CDR3 reads CASTLGLSGYTFGS.

This clonotype came up many times. The V and J genes are TRBV10-3 and TRBJ1-1, with D maybe TRBD1 (5 bases). With 7 bases removed from V and 3 bases from J, the gap between germline ends came to 18 bases. Looked up from germline, CDR1 is ENHRY and CDR2 is SYGVKD. The CDR3 is made up of 15 amino acids. The CDR3 nucleotides read TGTGCCATCAATACGGGACCAAGGGGTTACACTGAAGCTTTCTTT. Protein sequence: CAINTGPRGYTEAFF.

This chain uses TRBV5-1 with TRBJ1-1; 7 bases align to TRBD1. Losses at the gene ends were 1 base for V and 1 base for J; bases not matched to a gene: 7. Germline CDR1 and CDR2: SGHRS and YFSETQ. There are 16 residues in the CDR3. The CDR3 nucleotides read TGCGCCAGCAGCTTGAGGGCACAGGGGAAGAACACTGAAGCTTTCTTT. Translating it yields CASSLRAQGKNTEAFF.

The V gene is TRBV25-1, the J gene TRBJ1-1; possible D gene TRBD1, 5 bases. V lost 8 bases and J lost 7, with 20 bases in between. CDR3 length equals 14 residues. CDR1 is MGHDK and CDR2 is SYGVNS in the germline V gene. The CDR3 spells CASLGGGGLSEAFF. CDR3 DNA: TGTGCCAGCTTAGGAGGCGGGGGGTTAAGTGAAGCTTTCTTT.

This sequence joins TRBV6-5 and TRBJ1-1; the D is unclear. From germline, CDR1 is MNHEY and CDR2 SVGAGI. Trimming shortened V by 2 bases and J by 6 bases, and 10 bases separated the two germline ends. This CDR3 comprises 13 residues. The CDR3 bases are TGTGCCAGCAGTTACGACACTACGGCTGAAGCTTTCTTT. Translating it yields CASSYDTTAEAFF.

The table lists this clonotype with many counts. The V call is TRBV2, the J call TRBJ2-7, with TRBD2 as a possible D gene (5 bases). This CDR3 is 15 amino acids long. V was pared by 2 bases and J by 0 bases, with 11 bases between. The germline CDR1 and CDR2 sequences are SNHLY and FYNNEI. The CDR3 loop reads CASSETDLFSYEQYF. As DNA, the CDR3 is TGTGCCAGCAGTGAAACGGACTTGTTCTCCTACGAGCAGTACTTC.

This clonotype showed up many times. The chain employs TRBV6-5 and TRBJ1-2; TRBD1 might be the D (5 bases). Germline V gives CDR1 MNHEY, CDR2 SVGAGI. V was shortened by 2 bases and J by 7 bases, with 17 bases between the two germline ends. This CDR3 has 15 residues. CDR3 region: CASSYTLRGKGGYTF. The CDR3 bases are TGTGCCAGCAGTTACACACTTCGGGGCAAGGGTGGCTACACCTTC.

This clonotype was recorded at least ten times. The rearrangement joins TRBV12-3 or TRBV12-4 to TRBJ1-4, with D possibly matching TRBD1 (5 bases). There are 15 residues in the CDR3. Trimming took 5 bases from V and 4 from J, leaving 14 bases between them. The CDR3 region is CASSPSGTVNEKLFF. The CDR3 DNA reads TGTGCCAGCAGTCCATCCGGGACTGTTAATGAAAAACTGTTTTTT.

The chain recombines TRBV25-1 with TRBJ1-4, with a tentative D call TRBD1 (6 bases). The CDR3 is 18 residues long. CDR1 and CDR2 from the germline V gene are MGHDK and SYGVNS. V gave up 4 bases and J gave up 7 bases, with 25 bases separating them. The CDR3 here is CASSGRTRGVRFSEKLFF. The DNA of the CDR3 is TGTGCCAGCAGTGGAAGGACCAGGGGCGTCAGGTTTAGTGAAAAACTGTTTTTT. The full variable domain, with the rest looked up from reference TRBV25-1 and TRBJ1-4, is EADIYQTPRYLVIGTGKKITLECSQTMGHDKMYWYQQDPGMELHLIHYSYGVNSTEKGDLSSESTVSRIRTEHFPLTLESARPSHTSQYLCASSGRTRGVRFSEKLFFGSGTQLSVL.

The chain is built from TRBV7-9 and TRBJ2-2, with D perhaps TRBD2 (6 bases). This CDR3 has 16 amino acids. The germline gives CDR1 SEHNR, CDR2 FQNEAQ (reference sequence). The germline V and J ends were trimmed by 1 base and 4 bases, with 13 bases remaining between them. As DNA, the CDR3 is TGTGCCAGCAGCTTAGAGATCGGGCGGGGCACCGGGGAGCTGTTTTTT. Its translation: CASSLEIGRGTGELFF.

This clonotype was counted many times. The chain is built from TRBV4-1 and TRBJ1-2; no clear D gene. The CDR3 totals 13 residues. Germline CDR1 and CDR2: MGHRA and YSYEKL. Trimming pared 4 bases from V and 3 bases from J, leaving 9 bases between. The CDR3 nucleotides are TGCGCCAGCAGCCCCCCCGCAGACTATGGCTACACCTTC. It yields the protein CASSPPADYGYTF.

Note on this clonotype: A much bigger clone sits one base away, suggesting this may be a read error. V and J are TRBV5-1 and TRBJ2-6; 10 bases fit TRBD2. The germline CDR1 and CDR2 sequences are SGHRS and YFSETQ. The CDR3 length is 22 residues. CDR3 DNA: TGCGCCAGCAACTTGGCATCGTGGCTAGCGGGAGCCCCCTACTCTGGGGCCAACGTCCTGACTTTC. Amino acids: CASNLASWLAGAPYSGANVLTF.

In its sample, this clonotype was seen many times. This chain connects TRBV28 to TRBJ1-1; 9 bases agree with TRBD1. The CDR3 extends over 13 amino acids. Germline V gives CDR1 MDHEN, CDR2 SYDVKM. V dropped 7 bases and J dropped 5; count of bases not matched to a gene: 5. DNA for the CDR3: TGTGCCAGCAACAGGGGGCGAGGTACTGAAGCTTTCTTT. This sequence encodes CASNRGRGTEAFF.